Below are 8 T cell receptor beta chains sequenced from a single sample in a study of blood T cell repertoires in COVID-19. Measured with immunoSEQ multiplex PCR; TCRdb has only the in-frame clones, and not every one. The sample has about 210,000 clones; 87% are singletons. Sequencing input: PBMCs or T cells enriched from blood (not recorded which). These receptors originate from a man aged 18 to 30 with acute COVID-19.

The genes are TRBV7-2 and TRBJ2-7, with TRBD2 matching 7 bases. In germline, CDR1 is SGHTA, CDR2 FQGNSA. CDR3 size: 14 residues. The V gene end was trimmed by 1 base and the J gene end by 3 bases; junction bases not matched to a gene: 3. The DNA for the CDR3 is TGTGCCAGCAGCTTAGAGGGCGGGGGCTACGAGCAGTACTTC. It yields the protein CASSLEGGGYEQYF.

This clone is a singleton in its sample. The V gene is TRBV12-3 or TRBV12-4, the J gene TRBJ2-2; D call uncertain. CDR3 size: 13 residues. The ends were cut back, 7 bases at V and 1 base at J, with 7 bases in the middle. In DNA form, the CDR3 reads TGTGCCAGCACTACGTGGAACACCGGGGAGCTGTTTTTT. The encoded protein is CASTTWNTGELFF.

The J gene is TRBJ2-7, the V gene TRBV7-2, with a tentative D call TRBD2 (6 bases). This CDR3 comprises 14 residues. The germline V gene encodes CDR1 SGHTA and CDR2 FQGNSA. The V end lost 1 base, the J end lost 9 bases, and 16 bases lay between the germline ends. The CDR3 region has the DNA TGTGCCAGCAGCTTAGATTCCGAGACTAGGAGGCAGTACTTC. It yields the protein CASSLDSETRRQYF.

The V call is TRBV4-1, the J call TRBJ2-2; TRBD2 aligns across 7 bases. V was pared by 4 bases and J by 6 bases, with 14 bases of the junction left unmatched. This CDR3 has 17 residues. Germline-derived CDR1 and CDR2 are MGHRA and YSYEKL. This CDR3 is CASSLDPRGRAAGELFF. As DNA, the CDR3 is TGCGCCAGCAGCCTCGACCCACGTGGGAGGGCCGCCGGGGAGCTGTTTTTT.

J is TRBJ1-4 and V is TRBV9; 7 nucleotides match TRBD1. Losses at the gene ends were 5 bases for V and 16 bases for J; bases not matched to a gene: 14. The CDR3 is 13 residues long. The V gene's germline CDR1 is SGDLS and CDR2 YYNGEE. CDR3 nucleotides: TGTGCCAGCAGTCGATTTCTTGGGACAGAGCCGTTTTTT. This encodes CASSRFLGTEPFF.

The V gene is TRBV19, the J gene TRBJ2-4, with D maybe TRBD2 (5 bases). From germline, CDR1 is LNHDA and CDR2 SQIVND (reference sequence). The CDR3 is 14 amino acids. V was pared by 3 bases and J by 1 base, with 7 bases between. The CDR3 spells CASSMTGAKNIQYF. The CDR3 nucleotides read TGTGCCAGTAGTATGACGGGGGCCAAAAACATTCAGTACTTC.

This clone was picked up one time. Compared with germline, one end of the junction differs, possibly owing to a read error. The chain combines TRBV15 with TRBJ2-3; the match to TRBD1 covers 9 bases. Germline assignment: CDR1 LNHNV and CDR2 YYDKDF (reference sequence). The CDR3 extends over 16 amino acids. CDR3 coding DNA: TGTGCCACCAGCGGAGAACCGGGACAGGGAGTAGGTACGCAGTATTTT. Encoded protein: CATSGEPGQGVGTQYF. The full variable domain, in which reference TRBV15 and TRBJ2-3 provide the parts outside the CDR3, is DAMVIQNPRYQVTQFGKPVTLSCSQTLNHNVMYWYQQKSSQAPKLLFHYYDKDFNNEADTPDNFQSRRPNTSFCFLDIRSPGLGDTAMYLCATSGEPGQGVGTQYFGPGTRLTVL.

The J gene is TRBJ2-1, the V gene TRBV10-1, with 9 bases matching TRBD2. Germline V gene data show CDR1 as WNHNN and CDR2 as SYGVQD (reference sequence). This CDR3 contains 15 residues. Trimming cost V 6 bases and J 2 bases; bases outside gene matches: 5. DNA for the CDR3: TGCGCCAGCAGGGATAGCGGGAGTACCTACAATGAGCAGTTCTTC. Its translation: CASRDSGSTYNEQFF.